This T cell receptor (beta chain) stems from a study of vaccination and CD4 T cells after COVID-19. Notes on the study in general: Only after vaccination were a median 86.3% of convalescents' reactive clones seen.

Treatment denoted: roughly ten-day PBMC culture with coronavirus spike peptide pools or control peptides (ViraFEST assay). At the Johns Hopkins FTIC core, DNA taken from cultured CD4+ T cells was sequenced by way of the Oncomine TCR Beta short-read assay. Each CDR3 protein is one row after TCRdb ran MiXCR on the PCR reads. The data show roughly 13,000 distinct CDR3 sequences, with less than 75% seen just once and about 12% held by the top ten. A remark on this clonotype: What it binds is unknown.

Looked up from germline, CDR1 is SGHVS and CDR2 is FNYEAQ. This CDR3 contains 14 residues. V was clipped by 5 bases and J by 5 bases; unmatched bases: 3. The rearrangement links TRBV7-6 to TRBJ2-5; 12 bases are shared with TRBD2. The sequencing input was CD4+ T cells from blood, cultured in vitro. This receptor was taken from a human donor who had recovered from COVID-19. The CDR3 coding sequence is TGTGCCAGCAGCGGACTAGCGGGAATGGAGACCCAGTACTTC. Translated: CASSGLAGMETQYF.